The entry below gives a single T cell receptor (beta chain) sequence along with its context. Its antigen is not known. The DNA is left out, because the CDR3 cannot be placed on it with certainty; the CDR3 is given as TCRdb lists it. Germline V gives CDR1 GTSNPN, CDR2 SVGIG (reference sequence). From its first to its last residue, the CDR3 has 12 amino acids. RNA, at 0.5 to 1 ug, was reverse transcribed with random hexamers. The authors amplified TCR beta CDR3 across 54 Vbeta and 13 Jbeta using immunoSEQ multiplex PCR. TCRdb itself ran the immunoSEQ multiplex PCR reads through MiXCR, one entry per CDR3 protein. In the table there are roughly 150,000 distinct CDR3 sequences, roughly 94% of which are singletons. The sample originates from a study of CD8 T cells in Susac syndrome. TEMRA cells were FACS-enriched, with CD8+ and CD4+ T cells isolated negatively. Study-wide findings and caveats: The study recognized that its TCR sequencing and HLA analysis covered a relatively small number of individuals.

This chain uses TRBV30 with TRBJ2-1; TRBD1 reflects the table's D call only, with no check against the DNA. This receptor was obtained from a human donor with multiple sclerosis. Sequencing was done on a sample of CD4+ T cells from PBMCs. This CDR3 is CACSAGAGEQFF.